This paragraph covers one T cell receptor (beta chain) sequence. Its antigen is not known. These data come from a study of molecular identifiers for immune sequencing clone quantification. Broader study findings: For effector cells, clones above 20 RNA copies held over 97% of molecules; for naive cells, under 1%.

The CDR3 has 14 residues. The V gene lost 6 bases and the J gene lost 6 bases, with 14 bases spanning the gap. The use of previously described methods and listed TCR primers produced the bulk TCR libraries. TCRdb reprocessed the PCR reads via MiXCR and lists one record per CDR3 protein. This sample has hundreds of thousands of distinct CDR3 sequences, with around 25% found just once. Sequenced input: naive CD8+ T cells from blood, with Jurkat cell RNA spiked in. The subset is: FACS-sorted CD8+CD4-CCR7+CD45RA+ naive T cells. This sequence joins TRBV12-3 or TRBV12-4 and TRBJ1-4, with D hard to call. This clonotype was obtained from a human donor in good health. Some libraries in this study had Jurkat cell RNA spiked in. The CDR3 bases are TGTGCCAGCAGCCTAGGCTTATTTTATGAAAAACTGTTTTTT. It translates to CASSLGLFYEKLFF.